The 6 T cell receptor beta chains below all came from one sample that was sequenced in a study of technical replicates of blood from a handful of donors. Some clones are missing from TCRdb's copy, which holds only in-frame ones; the method was immunoSEQ multiplex PCR. The table lists about 90,000 clones, 94% of them singletons, with about 0.26% in the top ten. Sequencing was carried out using T cells isolated from PBMCs. These receptors all come from a human donor in good health.

This sequence joins TRBV6-1 and TRBJ2-7; 9 nucleotides match TRBD2. V lost 5 bases and J lost 0; bases outside the gene matches: 5. Germline values: CDR1 MNHNS, CDR2 SASEGT. This CDR3 is built from 15 residues. CDR3 DNA: TGTGCCAGCAGTCATAGCGGGGGCCCCTCCTACGAGCAGTACTTC. The encoded protein is CASSHSGGPSYEQYF.

The rearrangement uses TRBV5-1 and TRBJ2-7; 16 bases align to TRBD2. This CDR3 contains 17 residues. Looked up from germline, CDR1 is SGHRS and CDR2 is YFSETQ. The V segment lost 3 bases and the J segment 3 bases; nucleotides outside the gene matches: 6. The CDR3 reads CASSSGTSGRAYYEQYF. The CDR3 nucleotides are TGCGCCAGCAGCTCGGGGACTAGCGGGAGGGCCTACTACGAGCAGTACTTC.

The chain carries TRBV6-1 and TRBJ2-3; no definite D call. Deletions cut 6 bases from V and 2 bases from J, with 9 bases between. Per the germline V gene, CDR1 is MNHNS and CDR2 is SASEGT. This CDR3 is 13 amino acids long. CDR3 bases: TGTGCCAGCAGGCTGGGCCCCACAGATACGCAGTATTTT. Encoded protein: CASRLGPTDTQYF.

V and J are TRBV7-6 and TRBJ1-3, with D possibly TRBD1 on 6 matching bases. Germline V gene sequence: CDR1 SGHVS, CDR2 FNYEAQ. V was shortened by 1 base and J by 0 bases, with 13 bases between the two germline ends. The CDR3 covers 17 residues. The CDR3 region is CASSLVTGSGSGNTIYF. CDR3 coding DNA: TGTGCCAGCAGCTTAGTTACAGGGTCAGGCTCTGGAAACACCATATATTTT. The full variable domain, in which reference TRBV7-6 and TRBJ1-3 provide the parts outside the CDR3, is GAGVSQSPRYKVTKRGQDVALRCDPISGHVSLYWYRQALGQGPEFLTYFNYEAQQDKSGLPNDRFSAERPEGSISTLTIQRTEQRDSAMYRCASSLVTGSGSGNTIYFGEGSWLTVV.

The V and J genes are TRBV4-2 and TRBJ1-3; D is perhaps TRBD1 (5 bases). Trimming took off 4 bases at V and 1 base at J, with 20 bases between the two ends. There are 18 residues in the CDR3. Germline CDR1 reads LGHNA; CDR2 reads YNFKEQ. CDR3 coding DNA: TGTGCCAGCAGCCTGGGACGGGGCCAGGGAGGGTCTGGAAACACCATATATTTT. Its protein is CASSLGRGQGGSGNTIYF.

The rearrangement uses TRBV5-1 and TRBJ1-2, with 8 bases identical to TRBD1. The CDR3 loop spans 12 amino acids. The V gene end was trimmed by 2 bases and the J gene end by 9 bases; junction bases not matched to a gene: 3. Germline CDR1 is SGHRS and CDR2 is YFSETQ. This chain's CDR3 is CASSFWTGSYTF. DNA of the CDR3: TGCGCCAGCAGCTTTTGGACAGGGAGCTACACCTTC.